This TCR beta chain was sequenced for a study of cytomegalovirus exposure and HLA in healthy donors. The V gene lost 5 bases and the J gene lost 5 bases, with 12 bases spanning the gap. The CDR3 length is 13 residues. Germline CDR1 is SGHTA and CDR2 is FQGNSA. PCR employed 60 Vbeta and 13 Jbeta primers. Clones were read by immunoSEQ multiplex PCR, and TCRdb kept only the in-frame ones, dropping some. The listing contains approximately 52,000 clones. The chain couples TRBV7-2 to TRBJ1-1; D not certain. The receptor was derived from a man over 45 in good health and CMV-seropositive. The sample was PBMCs. The CDR3 sequence: CASSPFGGTEAFF. The CDR3 DNA sequence: TGTGCCAGCAGCCCCTTCGGAGGGACTGAAGCTTTCTTT.